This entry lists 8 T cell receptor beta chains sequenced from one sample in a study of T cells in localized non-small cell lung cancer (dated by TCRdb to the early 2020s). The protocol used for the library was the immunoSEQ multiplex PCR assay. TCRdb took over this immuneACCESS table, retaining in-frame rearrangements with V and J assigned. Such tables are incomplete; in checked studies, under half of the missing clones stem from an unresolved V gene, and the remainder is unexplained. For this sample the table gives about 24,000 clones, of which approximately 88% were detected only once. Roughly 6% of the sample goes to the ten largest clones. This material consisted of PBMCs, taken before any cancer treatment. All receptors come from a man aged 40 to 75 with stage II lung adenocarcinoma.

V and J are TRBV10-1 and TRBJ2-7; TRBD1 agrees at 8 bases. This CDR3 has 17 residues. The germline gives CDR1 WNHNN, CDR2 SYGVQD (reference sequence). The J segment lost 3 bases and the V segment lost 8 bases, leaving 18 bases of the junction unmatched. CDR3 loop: CASLQTGDRTEFYEQYF. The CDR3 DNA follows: TGCGCCAGCCTTCAGACAGGGGACCGAACTGAATTCTACGAGCAGTACTTC.

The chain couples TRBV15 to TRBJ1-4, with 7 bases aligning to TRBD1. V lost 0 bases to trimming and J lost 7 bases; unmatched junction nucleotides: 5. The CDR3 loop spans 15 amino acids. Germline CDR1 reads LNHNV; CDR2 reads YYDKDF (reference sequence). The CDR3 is CATSRETGLGEKLFF. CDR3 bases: TGTGCCACCAGCAGAGAGACAGGGCTGGGTGAAAAACTGTTTTTT.

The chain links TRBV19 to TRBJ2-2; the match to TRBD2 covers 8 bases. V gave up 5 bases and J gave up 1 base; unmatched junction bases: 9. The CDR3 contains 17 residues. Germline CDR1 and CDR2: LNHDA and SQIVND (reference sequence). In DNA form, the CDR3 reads TGTGCCAGTAGTGGGAAGGGGCTAGCGGGGAACACCGGGGAGCTGTTTTTT. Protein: CASSGKGLAGNTGELFF.

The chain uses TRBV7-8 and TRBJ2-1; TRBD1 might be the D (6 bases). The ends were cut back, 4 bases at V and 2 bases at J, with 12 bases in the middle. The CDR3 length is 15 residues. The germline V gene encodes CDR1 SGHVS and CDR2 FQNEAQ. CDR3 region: CASSSQGNTYNEQFF. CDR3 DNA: TGTGCCAGCAGCTCACAGGGTAATACCTACAATGAGCAGTTCTTC.

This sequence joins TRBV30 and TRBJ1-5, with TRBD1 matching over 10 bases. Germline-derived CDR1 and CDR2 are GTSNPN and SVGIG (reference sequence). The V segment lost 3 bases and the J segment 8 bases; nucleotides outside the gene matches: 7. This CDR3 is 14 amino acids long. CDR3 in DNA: TGTGCCTGGAGCAGACAGGGGGCTTCTGAGCCCCAGCATTTT. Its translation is CAWSRQGASEPQHF.

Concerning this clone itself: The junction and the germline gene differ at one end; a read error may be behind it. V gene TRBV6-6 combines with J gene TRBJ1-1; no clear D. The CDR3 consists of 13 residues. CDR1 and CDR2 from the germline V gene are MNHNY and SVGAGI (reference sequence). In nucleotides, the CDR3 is TGTGCCAGCAGTTCCCAGGAGAACGCTGAAGCTTTCTTT. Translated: CASSSQENAEAFF.

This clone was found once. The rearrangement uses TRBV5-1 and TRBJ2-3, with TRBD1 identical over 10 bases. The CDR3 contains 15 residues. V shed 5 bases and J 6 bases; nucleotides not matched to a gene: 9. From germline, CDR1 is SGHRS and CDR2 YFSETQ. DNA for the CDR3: TGCGCCAGCAGTTCCGGGACAGGGGTAGTGGATACGCAGTATTTT. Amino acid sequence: CASSSGTGVVDTQYF.

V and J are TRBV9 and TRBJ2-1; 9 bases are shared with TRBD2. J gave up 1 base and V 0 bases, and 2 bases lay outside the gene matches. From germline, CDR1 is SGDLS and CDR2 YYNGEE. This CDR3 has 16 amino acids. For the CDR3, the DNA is TGTGCCAGCAGCGTAGAAGCGGGGGGATCCTACAATGAGCAGTTCTTC. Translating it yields CASSVEAGGSYNEQFF.